These 18 T cell receptor beta chains share one sample of origin, sequenced in a study of blood T cell repertoires in COVID-19. Assay used: immunoSEQ multiplex PCR; TCRdb lists only in-frame clones, some missing. This sample yields 360,000 or so clones, of which roughly 90% are seen a single time; less than 5% belongs to the top ten. Sequenced sample: peripheral blood. The receptors come from a woman aged 55 to 70 with COVID-19, enrolled during active disease.

V gene TRBV2 combines with J gene TRBJ2-7, with D possibly TRBD1 on 6 matching bases. V lost 6 bases and J lost 4, with 19 bases in between. Looked up from germline, CDR1 is SNHLY and CDR2 is FYNNEI. There are 15 residues in the CDR3. The CDR3 region is CASSLTGSSVYEQYF. The CDR3 DNA reads as TGTGCCAGCAGCCTGACAGGTTCTTCGGTGTACGAGCAGTACTTC.

In this sample, this clone turned up once. The CDR3 loop is CASSSQRGGSYGYTF. The CDR3, as DNA: TGCGCCAGCAGCTCCCAACGGGGGGGTTCCTATGGCTACACCTTC. V usage is TRBV5-1 and J usage is TRBJ1-2; possibly TRBD1 for D (5 bases). Germline CDR1 reads SGHRS; CDR2 reads YFSETQ. Deletions cut 3 bases from V and 4 bases from J, with 16 bases between. The CDR3 is 15 residues long. The full variable domain, with the rest looked up from reference TRBV5-1 and TRBJ1-2, is KAGVTQTPRYLIKTRGQQVTLSCSPISGHRSVSWYQQTPGQGLQFLFEYFSETQRNKGNFPGRFSGRQFSNSRSEMNVSTLELGDSALYLCASSSQRGGSYGYTFGSGTRLTVV.

The V gene is TRBV5-1, the J gene TRBJ2-1; D might be TRBD2 (6 bases). The CDR3 has 15 amino acids. V lost 1 base and J lost 5, with 13 bases in between. Looked up from germline, CDR1 is SGHRS and CDR2 is YFSETQ. The CDR3, as DNA: TGCGCCAGCAGCTTGTGGGGGGAACGGGACAATGAGCAGTTCTTC. Translated: CASSLWGERDNEQFF.

The rearrangement links TRBV29-1 to TRBJ2-5; TRBD1 is a possible D gene (7 bases). This CDR3 spans 13 amino acids. V gave up 7 bases and J gave up 5 bases, with 17 bases separating them. Germline loops: CDR1 SQVTM, CDR2 ANQGSEA. CDR3 sequence (DNA): TGCAGCGCACGAAAGACAGGGAGGGAGACCCAGTACTTC. Its protein product is CSARKTGRETQYF.

The chain recombines TRBV5-5 with TRBJ2-3, with 7 nucleotides matching TRBD1. This CDR3 is 15 amino acids long. V was pared by 0 bases and J by 3 bases, with 4 bases of the junction left unmatched. Germline assignment: CDR1 SGHKS and CDR2 YYEKEE (reference sequence). The CDR3 spells CASSLGQGRTDTQYF. DNA of the CDR3: TGTGCCAGCAGCTTGGGACAGGGTAGGACAGATACGCAGTATTTT.

Only a few counts were recorded for this clone. This rearrangement joins TRBV29-1 to TRBJ1-3; perhaps TRBD1 as D (6 bases). V was trimmed by 7 bases and J by 0 bases, leaving 16 bases between them. The CDR3 consists of 15 residues. Germline V gives CDR1 SQVTM, CDR2 ANQGSEA. The CDR3, as DNA: TGCAGCGGCCCTCCGGGACAAATCTCTGGAAACACCATATATTTT. Residues: CSGPPGQISGNTIYF.

The rearrangement uses TRBV19 and TRBJ2-1, with D uncertain. Germline V gene sequence: CDR1 LNHDA, CDR2 SQIVND (reference sequence). The CDR3 totals 14 residues. V was pared by 10 bases and J by 0 bases, with 13 bases between. CDR3: CATTDMGSYNEQFF. CDR3 in DNA: TGTGCCACTACAGACATGGGCTCCTACAATGAGCAGTTCTTC.

The chain recombines TRBV4-1 with TRBJ1-1, with D unresolved. The V end was cut by 3 bases, the J end by 7 bases, with 15 bases between. The CDR3 is made up of 14 amino acids. The germline V gene encodes CDR1 MGHRA and CDR2 YSYEKL. Here the CDR3 DNA reads TGCGCCAGCAGCCATCCGTTCCAGGCAAGTGAAGCTTTCTTT. This sequence encodes CASSHPFQASEAFF.

Only a few counts were recorded for this clone. V is TRBV5-1 and J is TRBJ2-6, with D unclear. V lost 5 bases and J 0 bases, leaving 9 bases between the germline ends. This CDR3 has 15 amino acids. Germline V CDR1 and CDR2: SGHRS, YFSETQ. The CDR3: CASSYDSSGANVLTF. As DNA, the CDR3 is TGCGCCAGCAGTTACGATAGCTCTGGGGCCAACGTCCTGACTTTC.

The V gene is TRBV4-2, the J gene TRBJ1-1; D call uncertain. CDR1 and CDR2 (germline): LGHNA, YNFKEQ. Trimming removed 0 bases at V and 3 bases at J, with 14 bases between. The CDR3 is 16 amino acids. The chain's CDR3 is CASSQETGKRYTEAFF. The CDR3 region has the DNA TGTGCCAGCAGCCAAGAGACGGGTAAGAGGTACACTGAAGCTTTCTTT.

The V and J genes are TRBV7-6 and TRBJ1-6; D is unclear. Trimming removed 8 bases from V and 0 bases from J, with 17 bases in between. In germline, CDR1 is SGHVS, CDR2 FNYEAQ. The CDR3 contains 17 residues. CDR3 DNA sequence: TGTGCCAGCGGCTCTGGGTTGGGGAGCTCCTATAATTCACCCCTCCACTTT. This gives the protein CASGSGLGSSYNSPLHF.

The chain uses TRBV6-5 and TRBJ2-5, with 9 bases fitting TRBD2. CDR1 is MNHEY, CDR2 SVGAGI, per germline. V was clipped by 8 bases and J by 4 bases; unmatched bases: 11. The CDR3 is 15 residues long. The CDR3 coding sequence is TGTGCCAGCCTGGCTAGCGGGGTGTCGAGAGAGACCCAGTACTTC. Protein: CASLASGVSRETQYF.

This clone was picked up one time. CDR3 sequence: CASSLSGQGGKLFF. The CDR3 nucleotides are TGTGCCAGCAGCTTAAGTGGACAGGGTGGAAAACTGTTTTTT. The chain joins TRBV7-9 to TRBJ1-4; 8 bases agree with TRBD1. The CDR3 consists of 14 residues. CDR1 SEHNR and CDR2 FQNEAQ come from the germline V gene (reference sequence). The trim removed 2 bases at V and 10 bases at J, leaving 6 bases unmatched.

The chain joins TRBV10-2 to TRBJ1-5; D remains unclear. There are 18 residues in the CDR3. Germline-derived CDR1 and CDR2 are WSHSY and SAAADI. Trimming stripped 3 bases from V and 5 bases from J, with 23 bases between. The CDR3 nucleotides are TGCGCCAGCAGTGATAGGCTAGGACTCGGTGGTCTCGATCAGCCCCAGCATTTT. It specifies CASSDRLGLGGLDQPQHF.

The chain carries TRBV28 and TRBJ2-3, with 15 bases lining up with TRBD2. Germline values: CDR1 MDHEN, CDR2 SYDVKM. V shed 8 bases and J 0 bases; nucleotides not matched to a gene: 15. This CDR3 contains 20 residues. Here the CDR3 reads CASGSWTSGGAGRSTDTQYF. The CDR3 DNA reads as TGTGCCAGCGGCTCCTGGACTAGCGGGGGGGCGGGGAGGAGCACAGATACGCAGTATTTT.

This clone has more than one count but fewer than ten. V usage is TRBV5-1 and J usage is TRBJ1-1, with D possibly being TRBD1 (5 bases). Germline V gives CDR1 SGHRS, CDR2 YFSETQ. The V and J ends lost 7 bases and 5 bases respectively, with 15 bases between them. The CDR3 covers 13 residues. As DNA, the CDR3 is TGCGCCAGCTCTAAAGGGCAGGGTACTGAAGCTTTCTTT. Encoded protein: CASSKGQGTEAFF. The whole variable domain, remainder taken from reference TRBV5-1 and TRBJ1-1, is KAGVTQTPRYLIKTRGQQVTLSCSPISGHRSVSWYQQTPGQGLQFLFEYFSETQRNKGNFPGRFSGRQFSNSRSEMNVSTLELGDSALYLCASSKGQGTEAFFGQGTRLTVV.

The chain uses TRBV18 and TRBJ2-2; 7 nucleotides match TRBD1. V dropped 9 bases and J dropped 6; count of bases not matched to a gene: 10. This CDR3 region has 14 residues. Germline values: CDR1 KGHSH, CDR2 LQKENI. The CDR3 sequence is CASKTNRGAGELFF. CDR3 sequence (DNA): TGTGCCAGTAAGACGAACAGGGGCGCCGGGGAGCTGTTTTTT.

This clone was seen more than once but under ten times. The chain employs TRBV5-1 and TRBJ1-1; weak D call: TRBD1 (5 bases). Trimming removed 0 bases at V and 0 bases at J, with 12 bases between. CDR3 length equals 16 residues. Germline V gives CDR1 SGHRS, CDR2 YFSETQ. The CDR3 is CASSLEIGVVNTEAFF. In nucleotides, the CDR3 is TGCGCCAGCAGCTTGGAAATAGGGGTTGTGAACACTGAAGCTTTCTTT.